This T cell receptor beta chain came from a study of T cell repertoires in cytomegalovirus infection. In the study overall: Public signatures in TCR beta pointed to CMV infection and matching HLA type.

TCRdb ran MiXCR on the reads and lists one entry per CDR3 protein. The sample consists of 250,000 to 300,000 distinct CDR3 sequences, 9.1% of them appearing once. Trimming removed 2 bases at V and 8 bases at J, with 18 bases between. CDR3 length equals 15 residues. CDR1 and CDR2 from the germline V gene are SGHTA and FQGNSA. This clonotype has only a few counts. The antigen is unknown. Notes on the study in general: Summed frequency of shared TCR beta families picked out CMV carriers who also had the relevant HLA.

Sequencing used PBMCs. The sequence was obtained from a human donor in good health (CMV status not recorded). Some clones in this sample may be carry-over from other donors' samples. This chain links TRBV7-2 with TRBJ1-2, with D perhaps TRBD1 (5 bases). The CDR3 nucleotides read TGTGCCAGCAGCTTAAAACGGGGCACGGACGAGGGCTACACCTTC. This encodes CASSLKRGTDEGYTF.